Each of the 17 T cell receptor beta chains below was sequenced from the same sample in a study of T-cell reconstitution after alpha-beta-depleted transplantation in children. The TCRbeta library was prepared with unique molecular identifiers. TCRdb redid the calling of the PCR reads with MiXCR, one entry per CDR3 protein. The sample lists 500,000 or so distinct CDR3 sequences, approximately 32% occurring once. Source: PBMCs from the stem cell graft donor, taken from the stem cell graft. These receptors were obtained from a human donor who donated a stem cell graft to a child with aplastic anemia.

The chain employs TRBV12-5 and TRBJ1-4; TRBD1 is a possible D gene (6 bases). The germline gives CDR1 LGHNT, CDR2 FRNRAP. The CDR3 has 16 amino acids. Trimming shortened V by 0 bases and J by 7 bases, and 15 bases separated the two germline ends. CDR3 amino acids: CASGLVTGRGPEKLFF. For the CDR3, the DNA is TGTGCTAGTGGTTTGGTAACAGGCAGGGGACCTGAAAAACTGTTTTTT.

This clonotype was seen a few times. The CDR3 bases are TGCAGTGCCGCAAGGGCACTTGACTATCTGCCCCAGCATTTT. Residues: CSAARALDYLPQHF. The V call is TRBV20-1, the J call TRBJ1-5; D remains ambiguous. The CDR3 has 14 residues. From germline, CDR1 is DFQATT and CDR2 SNEGSKA (reference sequence). With 6 bases removed from V and 9 bases from J, the gap between germline ends came to 21 bases.

The chain employs TRBV6-2 or TRBV6-3 and TRBJ2-7; D remains unclear. This CDR3 has 12 amino acids. The V end lost 4 bases, the J end lost 3 bases, and 7 bases lay between the germline ends. From germline, CDR1 is MNHEY and CDR2 SVGEGT. The CDR3 loop is CASSFNNYEQYF. DNA for the CDR3: TGTGCCAGCAGTTTTAATAACTACGAGCAGTACTTC.

This clonotype has a handful of counts. The rearrangement joins TRBV12-3 or TRBV12-4 to TRBJ1-3; D gene uncertain. Deletions cut 6 bases from V and 1 base from J, with 4 bases between. This CDR3 has 12 amino acids. The chain's CDR3 is CASRLSGNTIYF. The CDR3 coding sequence is TGTGCCAGCAGGCTGTCTGGAAACACCATATATTTT.

The chain joins TRBV6-1 to TRBJ2-3, with D perhaps matching TRBD2 (6 bases). The germline gives CDR1 MNHNS, CDR2 SASEGT. V lost 3 bases and J 2 bases, leaving 15 bases between the germline ends. The CDR3 sequence is 16 residues long. CDR3 sequence (DNA): TGTGCCAGCAGTGATTCCTACGGGAGTTACACAGATACGCAGTATTTT. Residues: CASSDSYGSYTDTQYF.

This clonotype was observed once. The rearrangement joins TRBV12-3 or TRBV12-4 to TRBJ1-5, with unresolved D. The CDR3 length is 14 residues. Trimming removed 1 base at V and 4 bases at J, with 8 bases between. DNA of the CDR3: TGTGCCAGCAGTTTAGGGCTGAAGAATCAGCCCCAGCATTTT. It translates to CASSLGLKNQPQHF.

This rearrangement joins TRBV25-1 to TRBJ1-4; D is unresolved. The ends were cut back, 3 bases at V and 7 bases at J, with 6 bases in the middle. The germline V gene encodes CDR1 MGHDK and CDR2 SYGVNS. CDR3 length equals 12 residues. In DNA form, the CDR3 reads TGTGCCAGCAGTGACTGGCCTGAAAAACTGTTTTTT. It specifies CASSDWPEKLFF.

This clonotype was picked up a small number of times. The rearrangement links TRBV30 to TRBJ2-3; D could derive from TRBD1 or TRBD2 (6 bases each). Germline V gene lookup returns CDR1 GTSNPN and CDR2 SVGIG (reference sequence). The CDR3 contains 16 residues. The ends were cut back, 2 bases at V and 4 bases at J, with 19 bases in the middle. Here the CDR3 DNA reads TGTGCCTGGAGTCCGCCCCCCCAGGGGAGGCCAGATACGCAGTATTTT. This translates into CAWSPPPQGRPDTQYF.

This clonotype has just a few counts. The chain links TRBV12-3 or TRBV12-4 to TRBJ2-5, with D unresolved. V gave up 1 base and J gave up 5 bases, with 11 bases separating them. The CDR3 spans 14 residues. The CDR3 DNA reads as TGTGCCAGCAGTTTAGGCCTAGTGAGGGAGACCCAGTACTTC. Amino acid sequence: CASSLGLVRETQYF.

This clonotype has just a few counts. This rearrangement joins TRBV7-9 to TRBJ2-1; 7 nucleotides line up with TRBD2. V lost 1 base and J lost 5; bases outside the gene matches: 8. The CDR3 loop spans 16 amino acids. Germline V lookup: CDR1 SEHNR, CDR2 FQNEAQ (reference sequence). DNA of the CDR3: TGTGCCAGCAGCTTAGGGCGGCTAGCGGAGAACAATGAGCAGTTCTTC. Residues: CASSLGRLAENNEQFF. Full variable domain (missing parts from reference TRBV7-9 and TRBJ2-1): DTGVSQNPRHKITKRGQNVTFRCDPISEHNRLYWYRQTLGQGPEFLTYFQNEAQLEKSRLLSDRFSAERPKGSFSTLEIQRTEQGDSAMYLCASSLGRLAENNEQFFGPGTRLTVL.

A few counts support this clonotype. The chain joins TRBV10-3 to TRBJ1-3; D call uncertain. The CDR3 has 13 amino acids. V was pared by 4 bases and J by 0 bases, with 4 bases between. Germline loops: CDR1 ENHRY, CDR2 SYGVKD. The CDR3 region is CAISGSSGNTIYF. In DNA, the CDR3 is TGTGCCATCAGTGGCAGCTCTGGAAACACCATATATTTT.

This clonotype showed up just once. The CDR3 spells CASSPGTGTEEQYF. CDR3 sequence (DNA): TGCGCCAGCAGCCCGGGGACAGGGACGGAGGAGCAGTACTTC. This rearrangement joins TRBV5-1 to TRBJ2-7; 9 bases match TRBD1. The CDR3 runs 14 residues. The germline gives CDR1 SGHRS, CDR2 YFSETQ. V trimming: 4 bases; J trimming: 7 bases; junction bases outside the gene matches: 9.

This chain uses TRBV9 with TRBJ2-7; D ambiguous. Germline CDR1 reads SGDLS; CDR2 reads YYNGEE. The CDR3 covers 14 residues. The V end lost 4 bases, the J end lost 3 bases, and 14 bases lay between the germline ends. DNA for the CDR3: TGTGCCAGCAGCCGGAAACCGGGCCTCTACGAGCAGTACGTC. Translating gives CASSRKPGLYEQYV.

V and J are TRBV7-2 and TRBJ2-6, with D unresolved. The germline V and J ends were trimmed by 2 bases and 0 bases, with 17 bases remaining between them. Germline values: CDR1 SGHTA, CDR2 FQGNSA. The CDR3 totals 19 residues. The CDR3 is CASSLSYPRSSSGANVLTF. CDR3 DNA sequence: TGTGCCAGCAGCTTATCGTATCCCCGCAGTAGCTCTGGGGCCAACGTCCTGACTTTC.

The chain carries TRBV7-2 and TRBJ2-5; 11 nucleotides line up with TRBD2. Trimming cost V 5 bases and J 3 bases; bases outside gene matches: 8. The CDR3 is 16 amino acids. CDR1 and CDR2 (germline): SGHTA, FQGNSA. In DNA, the CDR3 is TGTGCCAGCAGCACCCATAGCGGGAGGGCCGAAGAGACCCAGTACTTC. This translates into CASSTHSGRAEETQYF.

V usage is TRBV6-2 or TRBV6-3 and J usage is TRBJ1-1; D unclear. Trimming took 5 bases from V and 1 from J, leaving 11 bases between them. The CDR3 loop spans 14 amino acids. CDR1 and CDR2 from the germline V gene are MNHEY and SVGEGT. The DNA of the CDR3 is TGTGCCAGCAGTCCAATTCCAGGGAACACTGAAGCTTTCTTT. This gives the protein CASSPIPGNTEAFF.

The chain recombines TRBV11-1 with TRBJ2-2, with 9 nucleotides matching TRBD2. CDR3 length equals 19 residues. V was clipped by 4 bases and J by 6 bases; unmatched bases: 18. Germline V gives CDR1 SGHAT, CDR2 FQDESV (reference sequence). The CDR3 protein is CASSWRTDKELAGAGELFF. Written as DNA, the CDR3 is TGTGCCAGCAGCTGGCGGACAGACAAGGAGTTAGCGGGGGCCGGGGAGCTGTTTTTT. The complete variable domain, with remaining parts taken from reference TRBV11-1 and TRBJ2-2, reads EAEVAQSPRYKITEKSQAVAFWCDPISGHATLYWYRQILGQGPELLVQFQDESVVDDSQLPKDRFSAERLKGVDSTLKIQPAELGDSAMYLCASSWRTDKELAGAGELFFGEGSRLTVL.